The rows below give T cell receptor beta chains drawn from one sample of a study of blood T cell repertoires in COVID-19. Here immunoSEQ multiplex PCR was the method, and the copy in TCRdb shows in-frame clones only, minus some. The sample yields more than 300,000 clones, under 90% seen once. Sequencing was carried out using peripheral blood. Every receptor here comes from a woman in her thirties with COVID-19, enrolled during active disease. CDR3s include the opening cysteine and the closing phenylalanine or tryptophan. The D gene is left open where the match is weak. Some rows have no size entry. The others give once, few or many, or a class for an expanded clone.

TRBJ2-5 | TRBV29-1 | - | TRBD2 | TGCAGCGTTAGGGGCGGACTAGTTCAGGCCCAGTACTTC | CSVRGGLVQAQYF
TRBJ2-7 | TRBV3-1/TRBV3-2 | few | TRBD2 | TGTGCCAGCAGCCAACTACTAGCGAGCGAGCAGTACTTC | CASSQLLASEQYF
TRBJ1-1 | TRBV7-9 | - | - | TGTGCCAGCAGCTCCCCGGGGGGGGACACTGAAGCTTTCTTT | CASSSPGGDTEAFF
TRBJ1-4 | TRBV6-6 | - | TRBD1 | TGTGCCAGCAGTCGCGGACAGGGCGAACTGTTTTTT | CASSRGQGELFF
TRBJ1-6 | TRBV4-1 | few | - | TGCGCCAGCAGCAGGGACTCCAATTCACCCCTCCACTTT | CASSRDSNSPLHF
TRBJ1-5 | TRBV28 | once | TRBD1 | TGTGCCAGCAGAGGACAGGGCGGCAATCAGCCCCAGCATTTT | CASRGQGGNQPQHF
TRBJ2-7 | TRBV5-1 | - | - | TGCGCCAGCAGGTCCCGCCGCGACTACGAGCAGTACTTC | CASRSRRDYEQYF
TRBJ1-2 | TRBV9 | - | - | TGTGCCAGCGCGAGGGGGTATGGCTACACCTTC | CASARGYGYTF
TRBJ1-1 | TRBV4-2 | once | - | TGTGCCAGCAGAGACTTGGACACTGAAGCTTTCTTT | CASRDLDTEAFF
TRBJ1-3 | TRBV6-5 | - | - | TGTGCCAGCAGTTACACACAGGGACCTGGAAACACCATATATTTT | CASSYTQGPGNTIYF
TRBJ1-2 | TRBV30 | - | - | TGTGCCTGGAAGGGAGGGGACCCATTCGGCTACACCTTC | CAWKGGDPFGYTF
TRBJ2-1 | TRBV7-6 | - | TRBD2 | TGTGCCAGCAGCTTAGGCCAGCGGGGGGCCTACAATGAGCAGTTCTTC | CASSLGQRGAYNEQFF
TRBJ1-2 | TRBV19 | - | TRBD1 | TGTGCCAGTAGTTGGGACAGCCCCTACTATGGCTACACCTTC | CASSWDSPYYGYTF
TRBJ1-5 | TRBV2 | - | - | TGTGCCAGCAGTGAAGAAGGGCGGGCCAGCAATCAGCCCCAGCATTTT | CASSEEGRASNQPQHF
TRBJ1-1 | TRBV16 | - | - | TGTGCCAGCAGCCAAACAGGGTTGGACACTGAAGCTTTCTTT | CASSQTGLDTEAFF
TRBJ2-5 | TRBV7-9 | few | - | TGTGCCAGCAGCAACCGGGACACCCGGGAGACCCAGTACTTC | CASSNRDTRETQYF
TRBJ1-2 | TRBV27 | - | TRBD1 | TGTGCCAGCAAACGACAGGGGGCCCATGGCTACACCTTC | CASKRQGAHGYTF
TRBJ2-3 | TRBV25-1 | - | - | TGTGCCAGCAGCCGGTTTGGTGCGGATACGCAGTATTTT | CASSRFGADTQYF
TRBJ1-6 | TRBV5-1 | - | - | TGCGCCAGCAGCTTGACAGCCCGGAATAATTCACCCCTCCACTTT | CASSLTARNNSPLHF
TRBJ1-1 | TRBV2 | - | TRBD1 | TGTGCCAGCACGGGACAGGGGGGCACTGAAGCTTTCTTT | CASTGQGGTEAFF
TRBJ1-3 | TRBV4-2 | - | - | TGTGCCAGCAGCCAAGTACTTACGGGGGGAAACACCATATATTTT | CASSQVLTGGNTIYF
TRBJ1-3 | TRBV29-1 | - | - | TGCAGCGCCCTCGGCGCGGCGGAGGGAAACACCATATATTTT | CSALGAAEGNTIYF
TRBJ1-1 | TRBV2 | - | TRBD1 | TGTGCCAGCAGTGAGAGGGGGCTGAACACTGAAGCTTTCTTT | CASSERGLNTEAFF
TRBJ2-2 | TRBV2 | - | TRBD1 | TGTGCCAGCATCGGGGGACAGGGGGCCGGGGAGCTGTTTTTT | CASIGGQGAGELFF
TRBJ2-1 | TRBV5-6 | - | TRBD2 | TGTGCCAGCAGCTTGTTCGTACTAGCGGGAATCAATGAGCAGTTCTTC | CASSLFVLAGINEQFF
TRBJ1-1 | TRBV20-1 | - | TRBD1 | TGCAGTGCTAGTACCTGGGACAGGGACCAAGCTTTCTTT | CSASTWDRDQAFF
TRBJ2-3 | TRBV6-2/TRBV6-3 | - | TRBD2 | TGTGCCAGCAGTTTTGTATCTAGCGGGGGGGGAAATACGCAGTATTTT | CASSFVSSGGGNTQYF
TRBJ2-3 | TRBV10-2 | - | TRBD2 | TGCGCCAGCAAAGTGCGGGGGGGAGTCACAGATACGCAGTATTTT | CASKVRGGVTDTQYF
TRBJ1-1 | TRBV5-5 | - | TRBD1 | TGTGCCAGCAGCCTAATACTCACAGGGGGGACTGAAGCTTTCTTT | CASSLILTGGTEAFF
TRBJ2-1 | TRBV27 | - | - | TGTGCCAGCCGATGGACAGAGACCTACAATGAGCAGTTCTTC | CASRWTETYNEQFF
TRBJ1-1 | TRBV27 | - | - | TGTGCCAGCAGCCCAATAGGGGGAGAAGCTTTCTTT | CASSPIGGEAFF
TRBJ1-1 | TRBV19 | - | - | TGTGCCAGTAGTATAGGGGAGGTGAACACTGAAGCTTTCTTT | CASSIGEVNTEAFF
TRBJ1-4 | TRBV9 | - | TRBD1 | TGTGCCAGCAGCCCACAGGGGCGTGCAACTAATGAAAAACTGTTTTTT | CASSPQGRATNEKLFF
TRBJ2-2 | TRBV6-2/TRBV6-3 | - | TRBD1 | TGTGCCAGCAGTTACTCGGGGACAGTATCCGGGGAGCTGTTTTTT | CASSYSGTVSGELFF
TRBJ2-7 | TRBV4-1 | - | TRBD2 | TGCGCCAGCAGCCCTAGCGGGGGGAGGTCGTCCTACGAGCAGTACTTC | CASSPSGGRSSYEQYF
TRBJ2-2 | TRBV2 | - | - | TGTGCCAGCAGTGAAGATGTGGGAGGGAACACCGGGGAGCTGTTTTTT | CASSEDVGGNTGELFF
TRBJ2-3 | TRBV3-1/TRBV3-2 | - | TRBD2 | TGTGCCAGCACTAAAAGCGGGGGGGAGTTGGATACGCAGTATTTT | CASTKSGGELDTQYF
TRBJ1-1 | TRBV2 | - | - | TGTGCCAGCACCCGGGGTCGGGTGGGCACTGAAGCTTTCTTT | CASTRGRVGTEAFF
TRBJ2-7 | TRBV3-1/TRBV3-2 | - | TRBD1 | TGTGCCAGCAGCCCATCTCCGGGACAGCGCGCGAGGGACTTC | CASSPSPGQRARDF
TRBJ2-1 | TRBV6-2/TRBV6-3 | - | TRBD2 | TGTGCCAGCAGTTACCCCGGACTAGCGGGGGACGAGCAGTTCTTC | CASSYPGLAGDEQFF
TRBJ1-3 | TRBV30 | - | TRBD1 | TGTGCCTGGAGTGACCGGACAGGGTCTGGAAACACCATATATTTT | CAWSDRTGSGNTIYF
TRBJ2-1 | TRBV12-5 | - | - | TGTGCTAGTGGTTTCTACCCCGGGGGGCGGGATGAGCAGTTCTTC | CASGFYPGGRDEQFF
TRBJ2-2 | TRBV2 | once | - | TGTGCCAGCAGTGTGGAGAGACCGAACACCGGGGAGCTGTTTTTT | CASSVERPNTGELFF
TRBJ1-1 | TRBV4-1 | once | - | TGCGCCAGCAGCCAGTACCGGGGAGACACTGAAGCTTTCTTT | CASSQYRGDTEAFF
TRBJ1-1 | TRBV10-3 | - | - | TGTGCCACGGGGCGGGGGATGGCTGAAGCTTTCTTT | CATGRGMAEAFF
TRBJ2-7 | TRBV11-3 | - | - | TGTGCCAGCAGCCTCCTTTTAAGCAGGTCTACCTACGAGCAGTACTTC | CASSLLLSRSTYEQYF
TRBJ2-7 | TRBV7-2 | once | - | TGTGCCAGCAACAACCCGCCCTACGAGCAGTACTTC | CASNNPPYEQYF
TRBJ2-7 | TRBV9 | once | - | TGTGCCAGCAGCGTAGGTGGTAGTCCCAACGAGCAGTACTTC | CASSVGGSPNEQYF
TRBJ2-7 | TRBV29-1 | - | TRBD1 | TGCAGCGTTGGACAGGGTAGGGGACCCTACGAGCAGTACTTC | CSVGQGRGPYEQYF